This is a list of T cell receptor beta chains from one sample in a study of T cell responses to AZD1222 COVID-19 vaccine. The table came from immunoSEQ multiplex PCR; TCRdb's copy has only in-frame clones and leaves some out. The table includes 150,000 or so clones, about 90% detected once. The sequenced sample was peripheral blood, obtained on day 0 of MenACWY control vaccination. Every receptor here comes from an adult in good health. Each CDR3 is given with its conserved first and last residue. D genes are given only for firm matches. Clone size is stated in some rows and not others, as once, few, many or a class when expanded.

cdr3_aa | cdr3_nt | j_call | v_call | d_call | clone_size | cdr3_length
CASSQTGLAGVETQYF | TGCGCCAGCAGCCAAACGGGACTAGCGGGAGTAGAGACCCAGTACTTC | TRBJ2-5 | TRBV4-1 | TRBD2 | - | 16
CASSYLGGREAFF | TGTGCCAGCAGTTACCTTGGGGGACGTGAAGCTTTCTTT | TRBJ1-1 | TRBV6-5 | - | - | 13
CASSRDRQRASTDTQYF | TGTGCCAGCAGCCGGGACAGGCAAAGGGCTAGCACAGATACGCAGTATTTT | TRBJ2-3 | TRBV5-4 | TRBD1 | - | 17
CASSLDYSGNTIYF | TGCGCCAGCAGCTTGGATTACTCTGGAAACACCATATATTTT | TRBJ1-3 | TRBV5-1 | - | once | 14
CASTRTGFSTDTQYF | TGTGCCAGCACCAGAACCGGCTTTAGCACAGATACGCAGTATTTT | TRBJ2-3 | TRBV9 | - | - | 15
CASSLQWTSGTYEQYF | TGTGCCAGCAGCCTCCAATGGACTAGCGGTACCTACGAGCAGTACTTC | TRBJ2-7 | TRBV11-2 | TRBD2 | - | 16
CASSQDLGRNTEAFF | TGCGCCAGCAGCCAAGATCTCGGGCGGAACACTGAAGCTTTCTTT | TRBJ1-1 | TRBV4-3 | - | many | 15
CASSQLATLPREQYF | TGTGCCAGCAGCCAACTAGCGACGCTTCCTCGCGAGCAGTACTTC | TRBJ2-7 | TRBV4-2 | - | - | 15
CASGLGVGGSNQPQHF | TGTGCTAGTGGTTTGGGGGTTGGCGGAAGCAATCAGCCCCAGCATTTT | TRBJ1-5 | TRBV12-5 | - | - | 16
CASSGGQGWATTEKLFF | TGTGCCAGCAGCGGCGGACAGGGTTGGGCAACTACTGAAAAACTGTTTTTT | TRBJ1-4 | TRBV5-6 | TRBD1 | - | 17
CASSSRTGKDSPLHF | TGTGCCAGCAGTTCTCGGACAGGGAAAGACTCACCCCTCCACTTT | TRBJ1-6 | TRBV2 | TRBD1 | - | 15
CASSPRMEEEKLFF | TGCGCCAGCAGCCCCAGGATGGAGGAAGAAAAACTGTTTTTT | TRBJ1-4 | TRBV4-3 | - | - | 14
CASSLDFSPLHF | TGTGCCAGCAGCTTGGATTTTTCACCCCTCCACTTT | TRBJ1-6 | TRBV5-6 | - | - | 12
CASSARTGSNTGELFF | TGTGCCAGCAGCGCGAGGACAGGGTCGAACACCGGGGAGCTGTTTTTT | TRBJ2-2 | TRBV9 | TRBD1 | - | 16
CASSRDRGSTDTQYF | TGTGCCAGCAGTCGCGACAGGGGGTCGACAGATACGCAGTATTTT | TRBJ2-3 | TRBV6-5 | TRBD1 | - | 15
CASWTSGRGETQYF | TGCGCCAGCTGGACTAGCGGCCGAGGGGAGACCCAGTACTTC | TRBJ2-5 | TRBV5-1 | TRBD2 | once | 14
CASSLAGSRAIDGYTF | TGCGCCAGCAGCTTGGCCGGCAGCCGGGCTATCGATGGCTACACCTTC | TRBJ1-2 | TRBV5-1 | - | - | 16
CASSMDQVPATNEKLFF | TGTGCCAGTAGTATGGATCAAGTTCCTGCAACTAATGAAAAACTGTTTTTT | TRBJ1-4 | TRBV19 | - | - | 17